This T cell receptor beta chain came from a study of blood T cell repertoires in COVID-19 (dated by TCRdb to 2020 to 2022). Looking at the study overall: The collaborator samples originated in the United States, Italy and Spain and spanned the acute and convalescent phases of COVID-19. The material from the prospective study consisted of cDNA or gDNA derived from T cells, B-cell-depleted T cells, or PBMCs. Deeply sampled blood TCRbeta repertoires from subjects exposed to, actively infected with, or recovered from COVID-19 were included in the dataset. The repertoires were made available in a free public database intended to serve as a resource for research on the immune response to SARS-CoV-2. The samples were drawn from the first 160 participants of the ongoing ImmuneRACE study and from about 1,200 subjects provided by 6 global collaborators. The sample metadata nearly always contained a de-identified subject ID, COVID-19 status, age in years and sex. Where HLA class I and class II types were available, the types were taken from metadata supplied by the sample provider, not from assay-based typing.

Whole blood was collected in K2EDTA tubes by collaborating institutions according to the institutions' own protocols. For TCRbeta analysis, collaborators shipped samples as frozen whole blood, isolated PBMCs, or DNA extracted from either of those sample types. The germline V gene (reference sequence) supplies CDR1 LGHDT and CDR2 YNNKEL. Trimming at the junction amounts to 1 base on V and 7 bases on J, and the germline ends lie 13 bases apart. The CDR3 holds 14 amino acids from the cysteine to the phenylalanine. Of the read, only the CDR3 DNA is kept; its 42 bases are in frame from base 1. What the research found in general, with its limitations: The amount of clinical and demographic metadata varied by source and participant and was provided uncurated.

The immunoSEQ Assay, a bias-controlled multiplex PCR, was used to amplify TCRbeta CDR3 regions from genomic DNA. Per the original workflow: Within the assay, amplification of reference gene primers was used to estimate how many nucleated cells each sample contained. To quantify the absolute abundance of each unique TCRbeta CDR3 rearrangement, sequence reads were collapsed and filtered. For each sample, productive Simpson clonality was calculated by taking the square root of Simpson's diversity index across productive rearrangements. In TCRdb, the immuneACCESS table is reduced to in-frame sequences with V and J assigned. These tables do not hold every clone; where another copy was compared, an unresolved V gene accounts for under half, and the others remain unexplained. The V and J calls and clone size are taken from that table; D and trimming were inferred from the DNA. This sample is represented by approximately 17,000 clones; about 89% of them were singletons. Clones ranked in the top ten supply 20% to 25% of the sample.

Remarks on this clone: This clone's antigen is unknown. No qualities accompany the bases; no much larger clone lies one base away.

In this chain, TRBV3-1 (or the pseudogene TRBV3-2) is recombined with TRBJ1-1; TRBD1 is possibly the D segment (6 matching bases). Sequenced material: peripheral blood. The source is a man aged 55 to 70 with acute or convalescent COVID-19. The DNA reads TGTGCCAGCAGCCAAGTCGGTCAGGGGCGTGAAGCTTTCTTT. The resulting protein is CASSQVGQGREAFF.